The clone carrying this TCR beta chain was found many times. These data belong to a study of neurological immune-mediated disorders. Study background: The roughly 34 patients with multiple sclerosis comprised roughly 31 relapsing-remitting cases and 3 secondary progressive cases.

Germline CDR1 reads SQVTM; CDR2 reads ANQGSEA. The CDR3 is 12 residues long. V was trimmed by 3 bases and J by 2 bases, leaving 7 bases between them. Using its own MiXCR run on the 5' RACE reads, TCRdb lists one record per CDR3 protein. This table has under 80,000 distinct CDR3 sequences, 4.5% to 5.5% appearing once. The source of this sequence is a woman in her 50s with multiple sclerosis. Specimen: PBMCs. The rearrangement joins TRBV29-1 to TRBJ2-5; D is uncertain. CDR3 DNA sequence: TGCAGCGTTGACTCCGGGCAAGAGACCCAGTACTTC. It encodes CSVDSGQETQYF.